A selection of T cell receptor beta chains follows, all from one sample in a study of blood T cell repertoires in COVID-19. The data were produced by immunoSEQ multiplex PCR, yet TCRdb's version contains in-frame clones alone and is incomplete. The data contain roughly 280,000 clones, about nine tenths of them seen just once; the ten biggest clones take up over 4%. The sequencing input was PBMCs or T cells enriched from blood (not recorded which). The receptors shown here come from a woman under 40 with acute COVID-19. The CDR3 runs from the conserved cysteine through the conserved F or W. A D gene is named only where the DNA matches it firmly. Some rows mark clone size as missing; the rest say once, few, many or name a class of expanded clone.

CDR3 protein: CASSIDRGIGSGANVLTF
CDR3 DNA: TGTGCCAGCAGCATAGACAGGGGGATTGGTTCTGGGGCCAACGTCCTGACTTTC
J gene: TRBJ2-6
V gene: TRBV7-3
clone size: -
D gene: TRBD1

CDR3 protein: CASSLVQGNTEAFF
CDR3 DNA: TGTGCCAGCAGCTTGGTCCAGGGGAACACTGAAGCTTTCTTT
J gene: TRBJ1-1
V gene: TRBV7-9
clone size: -
D gene: -

CDR3 protein: CASSIGGGADYGYTF
CDR3 DNA: TGTGCCAGTAGTATTGGAGGGGGCGCGGACTATGGCTACACCTTC
J gene: TRBJ1-2
V gene: TRBV19
clone size: -
D gene: TRBD1

CDR3 protein: CASSQELAGGSGKQYF
CDR3 DNA: TGTGCCAGCAGCCAAGAACTAGCGGGAGGGTCGGGGAAGCAGTACTTC
J gene: TRBJ2-7
V gene: TRBV3-1/TRBV3-2
clone size: -
D gene: TRBD2

CDR3 protein: CASSLGPGSSFSNQPQHF
CDR3 DNA: TGCGCCAGCAGCTTGGGACCCGGGTCTTCCTTTAGCAATCAGCCCCAGCATTTT
J gene: TRBJ1-5
V gene: TRBV5-1
clone size: -
D gene: -

CDR3 protein: CASSFRGPDSIVSNQPQHF
CDR3 DNA: TGTGCCAGCAGTTTTAGGGGGCCCGACTCTATCGTTAGCAATCAGCCCCAGCATTTT
J gene: TRBJ1-5
V gene: TRBV27
clone size: -
D gene: TRBD1

CDR3 protein: CARSAIGTGPGGYTF
CDR3 DNA: TGTGCCAGAAGCGCAATCGGGACAGGGCCGGGTGGCTACACCTTC
J gene: TRBJ1-2
V gene: TRBV5-3
clone size: -
D gene: TRBD1

CDR3 protein: CATSARQGNQPQHF
CDR3 DNA: TGTGCCACCAGTGCTCGACAGGGGAATCAGCCCCAGCATTTT
J gene: TRBJ1-5
V gene: TRBV24-1
clone size: -
D gene: TRBD1

CDR3 protein: CSAGTGRSGADTQYF
CDR3 DNA: TGCAGCGCTGGGACAGGGAGGTCTGGCGCAGATACGCAGTATTTT
J gene: TRBJ2-3
V gene: TRBV29-1
clone size: -
D gene: TRBD1

CDR3 protein: CASYTGRSGANVLTF
CDR3 DNA: TGTGCCAGCTATACGGGGAGATCTGGGGCCAACGTCCTGACTTTC
J gene: TRBJ2-6
V gene: TRBV27
clone size: -
D gene: -

CDR3 protein: CASSVEVAGAYEQYF
CDR3 DNA: TGTGCCAGCAGCGTAGAAGTCGCGGGAGCGTACGAGCAGTACTTC
J gene: TRBJ2-7
V gene: TRBV9
clone size: few
D gene: TRBD2

CDR3 protein: CASSPLPPLRQGINQPQHF
CDR3 DNA: TGTGCCAGCAGTCCGCTCCCACCCCTTAGACAGGGTATCAATCAGCCCCAGCATTTT
J gene: TRBJ1-5
V gene: TRBV27
clone size: -
D gene: TRBD1

CDR3 protein: CASSIGGSTNTDTQYF
CDR3 DNA: TGTGCCAGTAGTATCGGCGGGAGCACCAACACAGATACGCAGTATTTT
J gene: TRBJ2-3
V gene: TRBV19
clone size: -
D gene: TRBD2

CDR3 protein: CASSAPPDTWNTEAFF
CDR3 DNA: TGTGCCAGCAGCGCCCCCCCGGACACGTGGAACACTGAAGCTTTCTTT
J gene: TRBJ1-1
V gene: TRBV9
clone size: -
D gene: -

CDR3 protein: CASRDREKNYEQYF
CDR3 DNA: TGTGCCAGTAGGGACAGGGAGAAAAACTACGAGCAGTACTTC
J gene: TRBJ2-7
V gene: TRBV19
clone size: -
D gene: TRBD1

CDR3 protein: CASSQGWFTDTQYF
CDR3 DNA: TGTGCCAGCAGCCAGGGCTGGTTCACAGATACGCAGTATTTT
J gene: TRBJ2-3
V gene: TRBV14
clone size: -
D gene: -

CDR3 protein: CASSTRGNTEAFF
CDR3 DNA: TGTGCCAGTAGTACCAGGGGGAACACTGAAGCTTTCTTT
J gene: TRBJ1-1
V gene: TRBV19
clone size: -
D gene: -

CDR3 protein: CASSTGGFEPQHF
CDR3 DNA: TGTGCCAGCAGTACGGGGGGATTTGAGCCCCAGCATTTT
J gene: TRBJ1-5
V gene: TRBV27
clone size: -
D gene: -

CDR3 protein: CASSSGSNQPQHF
CDR3 DNA: TGTGCCAGCAGCTCGGGGAGCAATCAGCCCCAGCATTTT
J gene: TRBJ1-5
V gene: TRBV13
clone size: -
D gene: -

CDR3 protein: CATSDPGTSGSNEQFF
CDR3 DNA: TGTGCCACCAGTGATCCCGGGACTAGCGGGAGCAATGAGCAGTTCTTC
J gene: TRBJ2-1
V gene: TRBV24-1
clone size: -
D gene: TRBD2

CDR3 protein: CASSLVLGGYEQYF
CDR3 DNA: TGTGCCAGCAGTTTAGTCCTCGGAGGATACGAGCAGTACTTC
J gene: TRBJ2-7
V gene: TRBV27
clone size: once
D gene: -

CDR3 protein: CASSEGLAYNTEAFF
CDR3 DNA: TGTGCCAGCAGTGAAGGACTGGCATATAACACTGAAGCTTTCTTT
J gene: TRBJ1-1
V gene: TRBV2
clone size: -
D gene: -

CDR3 protein: CASSTGTGGWRPQHF
CDR3 DNA: TGTGCCAGCAGTACCGGGACAGGGGGCTGGCGGCCCCAACATTTT
J gene: TRBJ1-5
V gene: TRBV28
clone size: -
D gene: TRBD1

CDR3 protein: CASSPRGGNGYTF
CDR3 DNA: TGTGCCAGCAGTCCCCGCGGGGGGAATGGCTACACCTTC
J gene: TRBJ1-2
V gene: TRBV27
clone size: -
D gene: -

CDR3 protein: CSVSSGTYNEQFF
CDR3 DNA: TGCAGCGTTTCCAGCGGAACCTACAATGAGCAGTTCTTC
J gene: TRBJ2-1
V gene: TRBV29-1
clone size: -
D gene: -

CDR3 protein: CASSLQGSGNTIYF
CDR3 DNA: TGCGCCAGCAGCTTACAGGGTTCAGGAAACACCATATATTTT
J gene: TRBJ1-3
V gene: TRBV5-1
clone size: once
D gene: -

CDR3 protein: CASSETGSQETQYF
CDR3 DNA: TGTGCCAGCAGTGAAACAGGGTCCCAAGAGACCCAGTACTTC
J gene: TRBJ2-5
V gene: TRBV25-1
clone size: -
D gene: -

CDR3 protein: CASSSSGTGERNTQYF
CDR3 DNA: TGTGCCAGCAGCTCATCCGGGACAGGGGAGCGAAATACGCAGTATTTT
J gene: TRBJ2-3
V gene: TRBV7-2
clone size: -
D gene: TRBD1

CDR3 protein: CASSLSLAFGGYTF
CDR3 DNA: TGTGCCAGCAGTTTATCCTTAGCTTTCGGTGGCTACACCTTC
J gene: TRBJ1-2
V gene: TRBV28
clone size: -
D gene: -

CDR3 protein: CASNGGAKNIQYF
CDR3 DNA: TGTGCCAGCAATGGGGGGGCCAAAAACATTCAGTACTTC
J gene: TRBJ2-4
V gene: TRBV28
clone size: -
D gene: -

CDR3 protein: CASSLQAGGPYEQYF
CDR3 DNA: TGTGCCAGTAGTTTACAAGCGGGAGGGCCCTACGAGCAGTACTTC
J gene: TRBJ2-7
V gene: TRBV28
clone size: -
D gene: TRBD2

CDR3 protein: CASSYRDRVYEQYF
CDR3 DNA: TGTGCCAGCAGTTACCGGGACAGGGTATACGAGCAGTACTTC
J gene: TRBJ2-7
V gene: TRBV13
clone size: -
D gene: TRBD1

CDR3 protein: CASSQAAVANYGYTF
CDR3 DNA: TGCGCCAGCAGCCAAGCTGCTGTAGCTAACTATGGCTACACCTTC
J gene: TRBJ1-2
V gene: TRBV4-3
clone size: -
D gene: -

CDR3 protein: CASSLGSLTISTDTQYF
CDR3 DNA: TGTGCCAGCAGCTTAGGTTCACTTACCATATCCACAGATACGCAGTATTTT
J gene: TRBJ2-3
V gene: TRBV7-9
clone size: -
D gene: -